The 25 T cell receptor beta chains below were found in one sample sequenced in a study of blood T cell repertoires in COVID-19 (dated by TCRdb to 2018 to 2021). Library method: the immunoSEQ multiplex PCR assay. TCRdb mirrors the immuneACCESS table, restricted to in-frame sequences. Some clones are absent from its copies; in checked studies, under half trace to an unresolved V gene, and the reason for the others is unknown. This sample comprises 400,000 to 450,000 clones, around 90% of them detected only once. The ten largest clones add up to approximately 0.92% of the sample. The sample comprised peripheral blood. These receptors were obtained from a man aged 18-30 years with COVID-19, enrolled during active disease.

This rearrangement joins TRBV2 to TRBJ2-4; 8 bases are a match to TRBD1. The CDR3 consists of 15 residues. J gave up 5 bases and V 5 bases, and 8 bases lay outside the gene matches. From germline, CDR1 is SNHLY and CDR2 FYNNEI. CDR3 sequence: CASSSSGGEENIQYF. The CDR3 DNA sequence: TGTGCCAGCAGTTCCTCAGGGGGCGAGGAAAACATTCAGTACTTC.

The chain joins TRBV3-1 (or the pseudogene TRBV3-2) to TRBJ1-4; D is unresolved. The V and J ends lost 1 base and 8 bases respectively, with 8 bases between them. CDR1 LGHDT and CDR2 YNNKEL come from the germline V gene (reference sequence). This CDR3 is built from 13 residues. CDR3 nucleotides: TGTGCCAGCAGCCAAGGAGTCGGGGAAAAACTGTTTTTT. This sequence encodes CASSQGVGEKLFF.

In nucleotides, the CDR3 is TGTGCCAGTGCGGACCGGGGGGAACCCCTCCACTTT. It is translated as CASADRGEPLHF. The rearrangement links TRBV19 to TRBJ1-6; D possibly corresponds to TRBD1 (5 bases). Trimming took 8 bases from V and 12 from J, leaving 14 bases between them. The CDR3 sequence is 12 residues long. Germline loops: CDR1 LNHDA, CDR2 SQIVND (reference sequence).

The chain recombines TRBV11-2 with TRBJ2-7; the match to TRBD1 covers 10 bases. V gave up 5 bases and J gave up 5 bases; unmatched junction bases: 3. From germline, CDR1 is SGHAT and CDR2 FQNNGV. The CDR3 spans 13 residues. This chain's CDR3 is CASSAGTGDEQYF. Written as DNA, the CDR3 is TGTGCCAGCAGCGCGGGGACAGGGGACGAGCAGTACTTC.

Concerning this clone: Other DNA sequences of this sample code for an identical CDR3. The chain joins TRBV7-6 to TRBJ2-7; the match to TRBD2 covers 8 bases. The V gene's germline CDR1 is SGHVS and CDR2 FNYEAQ. Trimming removed 5 bases from V and 3 bases from J; junction bases left unmatched: 3. CDR3 length: 13 residues. CDR3 loop: CASSPGTSYEQYF. The CDR3 DNA sequence: TGTGCCAGCAGCCCGGGGACTAGCTACGAGCAGTACTTC.

The chain has TRBV19 and TRBJ1-2; 12 bases are shared with TRBD1. CDR3 length: 15 amino acids. The germline V gene encodes CDR1 LNHDA and CDR2 SQIVND (reference sequence). With V trimmed by 3 bases and J by 5 bases, 4 bases remained unmatched. The DNA of the CDR3 is TGTGCCAGTAGTATCGGGACAGGGGGCATGTATGGCTACACCTTC. Translating it yields CASSIGTGGMYGYTF.

CDR3 DNA: TGTGCCAGCAGCTTAGTACAGGGCGAGCAGTACTTC. It translates to CASSLVQGEQYF. This chain links TRBV11-2 with TRBJ2-7, with a possible D match to TRBD1 (6 bases). Trimming cost V 1 base and J 6 bases, with 7 bases left between them. CDR3 length: 12 residues. From germline, CDR1 is SGHAT and CDR2 FQNNGV.

The chain links TRBV10-3 to TRBJ2-7, with no clear D. In germline, CDR1 is ENHRY, CDR2 SYGVKD. CDR3 size: 15 residues. V was clipped by 6 bases and J by 4 bases, with 19 bases between them. The CDR3 coding sequence is TGTGCCATCAGACTGGATGGCGGTAGCCTATACGAGCAGTACTTC. Its protein is CAIRLDGGSLYEQYF.

The chain carries TRBV7-6 and TRBJ2-3; 7 bases match TRBD1. The CDR3 loop spans 16 amino acids. Germline lookup yields CDR1 SGHVS and CDR2 FNYEAQ. J was trimmed by 1 base and V by 3 bases; bases with no gene match: 7. The CDR3 sequence: CASSFGQAEGTDTQYF. In DNA form, the CDR3 reads TGTGCCAGCAGCTTCGGACAGGCAGAAGGCACAGATACGCAGTATTTT.

This clone was counted a single time. This chain uses TRBV18 with TRBJ1-1, with a weak D call TRBD1 (5 bases). This CDR3 comprises 15 residues. Trimming shortened V by 2 bases and J by 1 base, and 11 bases separated the two germline ends. Germline lookup yields CDR1 KGHSH and CDR2 LQKENI. The CDR3: CASSPSFDRNTEAFF. In nucleotides, the CDR3 is TGTGCCAGCTCACCATCGTTTGACAGGAACACTGAAGCTTTCTTT.

The count of this clone is one. The rearrangement joins TRBV11-2 to TRBJ2-3; tentative D call: TRBD1 (5 bases). The V gene's germline CDR1 is SGHAT and CDR2 FQNNGV. The CDR3 is 14 residues long. V shed 5 bases and J shed 0 bases, with 9 bases lying between them. CDR3 protein: CASSQGSSTDTQYF. The CDR3, as DNA: TGTGCCAGCAGCCAGGGATCTAGCACAGATACGCAGTATTTT.

V is TRBV11-3 and J is TRBJ1-1; 9 nucleotides line up with TRBD1. The trim removed 6 bases at V and 4 bases at J, leaving 12 bases unmatched. CDR1 and CDR2 from the germline V gene are SGHNT and YENEEA. This CDR3 is built from 16 residues. The CDR3 here is CASRTTYGTGSTEAFF. DNA of the CDR3: TGTGCCAGCAGGACGACGTACGGGACAGGGAGCACTGAAGCTTTCTTT. The full variable domain, in which reference TRBV11-3 and TRBJ1-1 provide the parts outside the CDR3, is EAGVVQSPRYKIIEKKQPVAFWCNPISGHNTLYWYLQNLGQGPELLIRYENEEAVDDSQLPKDRFSAERLKGVDSTLKIQPAELGDSAVYLCASRTTYGTGSTEAFFGQGTRLTVV.

The chain carries TRBV5-6 and TRBJ2-5; the match to TRBD1 covers 9 bases. The germline V gene has CDR1 SGHDT and CDR2 YYEEEE. Trimming removed 4 bases from V and 4 bases from J; junction bases left unmatched: 14. The CDR3 consists of 17 residues. The CDR3 region has the DNA TGTGCCAGCAGCGCGGGACAGGGCATCGGTTTGGGAGAGACCCAGTACTTC. Translated, it gives CASSAGQGIGLGETQYF.

CDR3 loop: CASSSHPGSREQFF. The CDR3 DNA reads TGTGCCAGCAGCTCACATCCAGGGTCAAGGGAGCAGTTCTTC. The chain couples TRBV5-8 to TRBJ2-1; maybe TRBD1 (5 bases). Trimming removed 3 bases at V and 10 bases at J, with 17 bases between. The CDR3 covers 14 residues. In germline, CDR1 is SGHTS, CDR2 YDEGEE. The full variable domain, with the rest looked up from reference TRBV5-8 and TRBJ2-1, is EAGVTQSPTHLIKTRGQQATLRCSPISGHTSVYWYQQALGLGLQFLLWYDEGEERNRGNFPPRFSGRQFPNYSSELNVNALELEDSALYLCASSSHPGSREQFFGPGTRLTVL.

The CDR3 spells CATSDSGNSYQETQYF. CDR3 bases: TGTGCCACCAGTGATTCGGGGAATTCGTACCAAGAGACCCAGTACTTC. The J gene is TRBJ2-5, the V gene TRBV24-1; a weak D match, TRBD2 (5 bases). This CDR3 contains 16 residues. With 2 bases removed from V and 0 bases from J, the gap between germline ends came to 12 bases. Looked up from germline, CDR1 is KGHDR and CDR2 is SFDVKD.

The rearrangement links TRBV2 to TRBJ2-7; 10 nucleotides line up with TRBD1. The CDR3 spans 14 residues. CDR1 SNHLY and CDR2 FYNNEI come from the germline V gene. V was clipped by 7 bases and J by 5 bases; unmatched bases: 8. In DNA, the CDR3 is TGTGCCAGCACCTCCGGGACAGGGGTCGACGAGCAGTACTTC. Protein: CASTSGTGVDEQYF.

The chain carries TRBV7-2 and TRBJ2-5, with D tentatively TRBD2 (6 bases). The CDR3 sequence is 16 residues long. V was shortened by 3 bases and J by 2 bases, with 16 bases between the two germline ends. From germline, CDR1 is SGHTA and CDR2 FQGNSA. The CDR3 reads CASSFGAGPPQETQYF. The DNA for the CDR3 is TGTGCCAGCAGCTTTGGGGCGGGGCCCCCACAAGAGACCCAGTACTTC.

The genes are TRBV6-4 and TRBJ2-2; D gene ambiguous. The CDR3 has 14 residues. V was cut by 2 bases and J by 1 base, with 5 bases left in between. Per germline, CDR1 MRHNA and CDR2 SNTAGT. The CDR3 is CASSDGQNTGELFF. The CDR3 DNA sequence: TGTGCCAGCAGTGACGGGCAGAACACCGGGGAGCTGTTTTTT.

This clone appeared once. This chain connects TRBV2 to TRBJ1-4, with 9 bases aligning to TRBD1. The CDR3 contains 15 residues. V shed 1 base, J shed 6 bases, and the junction held 3 bases outside the gene matches. The germline CDR1 and CDR2 sequences are SNHLY and FYNNEI. The CDR3 sequence: CASSEERQGDEKLFF. The CDR3 nucleotides read TGTGCCAGCAGTGAAGAAAGACAGGGGGATGAAAAACTGTTTTTT.

Points on this clone: Other DNA sequences within the sample encode an identical CDR3. The rearrangement joins TRBV5-1 to TRBJ2-3; TRBD2 aligns across 9 bases. Per germline, CDR1 SGHRS and CDR2 YFSETQ. The trim removed 0 bases at V and 6 bases at J, leaving 5 bases unmatched. CDR3 size: 15 residues. The DNA for the CDR3 is TGCGCCAGCAGCTTGGTGGCGGGGGGGGTGGATACGCAGTATTTT. Translating it yields CASSLVAGGVDTQYF.

V and J are TRBV24-1 and TRBJ2-3; 12 nucleotides match TRBD2. The V segment lost 4 bases and the J segment 5 bases; nucleotides outside the gene matches: 6. CDR3 length: 16 amino acids. CDR1 and CDR2 (germline): KGHDR, SFDVKD. CDR3 DNA: TGTGCCACCAGTGACCGACTAGCGGGAGAGATAGATACGCAGTATTTT. This gives the protein CATSDRLAGEIDTQYF.

The chain combines TRBV11-3 with TRBJ2-1; the match to TRBD2 covers 9 bases. The CDR3 spans 11 residues. The junction had 4 bases not matched to a gene; V was cut back by 5 bases and J by 14 bases. The germline V gene encodes CDR1 SGHNT and CDR2 YENEEA. CDR3 in DNA: TGTGCCAGCAGCCAGGGGACTAGCAAGTTCTTC. This codes for CASSQGTSKFF.

V and J are TRBV5-1 and TRBJ2-2, with 9 bases aligning to TRBD1. The CDR3 loop spans 15 amino acids. Per germline, CDR1 SGHRS and CDR2 YFSETQ. The V gene end was trimmed by 0 bases and the J gene end by 5 bases; junction bases not matched to a gene: 2. The CDR3 DNA reads as TGCGCCAGCAGCTTGGAACAGGGGGCGACCGGGGAGCTGTTTTTT. Protein: CASSLEQGATGELFF. Together with reference TRBV5-1 and TRBJ2-2, the CDR3 gives the full variable domain: KAGVTQTPRYLIKTRGQQVTLSCSPISGHRSVSWYQQTPGQGLQFLFEYFSETQRNKGNFPGRFSGRQFSNSRSEMNVSTLELGDSALYLCASSLEQGATGELFFGEGSRLTVL.

The chain employs TRBV6-4 and TRBJ1-2; TRBD1 might be the D (5 bases). The V end lost 11 bases, the J end lost 3 bases, and 13 bases lay between the germline ends. The germline CDR1 and CDR2 sequences are MRHNA and SNTAGT. The CDR3 covers 12 residues. CDR3 nucleotide sequence: TGTGCCGCTGGGGGGGAACACTATGGCTACACCTTC. This translates into CAAGGEHYGYTF.

The V and J genes are TRBV5-1 and TRBJ2-3, with 10 bases matching TRBD2. Germline V CDR1 and CDR2: SGHRS, YFSETQ. CDR3 length equals 16 residues. V shed 6 bases and J 4 bases; nucleotides not matched to a gene: 11. CDR3 sequence (DNA): TGCGCCAGCACTAGCGGGGGCACGACCGGGGCAGATACGCAGTATTTT. Translation: CASTSGGTTGADTQYF.